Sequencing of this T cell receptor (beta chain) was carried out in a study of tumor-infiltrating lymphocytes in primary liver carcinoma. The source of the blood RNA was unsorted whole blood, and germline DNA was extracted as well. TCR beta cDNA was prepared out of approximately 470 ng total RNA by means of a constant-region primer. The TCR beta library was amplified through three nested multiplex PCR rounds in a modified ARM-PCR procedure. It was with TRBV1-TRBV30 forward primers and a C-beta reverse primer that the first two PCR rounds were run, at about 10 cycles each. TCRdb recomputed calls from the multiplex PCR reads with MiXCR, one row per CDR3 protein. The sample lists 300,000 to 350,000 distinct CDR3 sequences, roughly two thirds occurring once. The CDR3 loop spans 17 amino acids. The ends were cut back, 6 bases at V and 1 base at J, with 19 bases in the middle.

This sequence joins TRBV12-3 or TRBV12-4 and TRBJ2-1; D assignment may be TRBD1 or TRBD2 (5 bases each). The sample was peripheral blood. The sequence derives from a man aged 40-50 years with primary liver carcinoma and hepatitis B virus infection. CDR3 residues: CASRKVANGTSYNEQFF. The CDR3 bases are TGTGCCAGCAGGAAGGTGGCTAACGGGACGTCCTACAATGAGCAGTTCTTC.